The sequence of this T cell receptor (beta chain) was determined in a study of cytomegalovirus exposure and HLA in healthy donors. Overall study: Previous work identified 95 million to 120 million unique TCR beta sequences from about 179 million T cells.

Study observations and caveats: The study designated roughly 160 TCR beta chains cytomegalovirus-associated.

After removal of 5 bases from V and 7 bases from J, the junction contained 12 bases not matched to a gene. The CDR3 length is 15 residues. Germline V gene data show CDR1 as SEHNR and CDR2 as FQNEAQ (reference sequence). On this clone itself: What it binds is not known.

The PCR ran on 60 Vbeta and 13 Jbeta primers. The repertoire was sequenced with immunoSEQ multiplex PCR; TCRdb's copy has only in-frame clones and lacks some. The sample holds 80,000 to 100,000 clones, 81% seen once. The genes are TRBV7-9 and TRBJ1-2; TRBD1 matches at 8 bases. The sequencing sample was made of PBMCs. This clonotype was obtained from a man aged 35-49 years in good health and CMV-seronegative. The chain's CDR3 is CASSRAGTGICGYTF. DNA for the CDR3: TGTGCCAGCAGCCGCGCCGGGACAGGTATTTGTGGCTACACCTTC.